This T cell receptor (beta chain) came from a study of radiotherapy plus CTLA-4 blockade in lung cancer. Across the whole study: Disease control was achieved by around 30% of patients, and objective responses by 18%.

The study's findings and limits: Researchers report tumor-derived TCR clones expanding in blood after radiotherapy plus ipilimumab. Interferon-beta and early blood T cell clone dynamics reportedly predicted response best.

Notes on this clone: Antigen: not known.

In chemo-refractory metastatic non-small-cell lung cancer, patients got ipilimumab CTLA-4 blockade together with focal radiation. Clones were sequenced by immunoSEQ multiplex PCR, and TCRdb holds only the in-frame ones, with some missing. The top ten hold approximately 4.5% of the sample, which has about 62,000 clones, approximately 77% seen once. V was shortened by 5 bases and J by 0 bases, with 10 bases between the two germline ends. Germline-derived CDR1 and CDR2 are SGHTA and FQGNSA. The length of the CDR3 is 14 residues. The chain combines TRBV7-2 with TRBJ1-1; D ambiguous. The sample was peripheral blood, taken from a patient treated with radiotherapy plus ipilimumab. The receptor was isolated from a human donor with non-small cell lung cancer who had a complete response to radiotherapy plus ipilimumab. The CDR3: CASSPQRLNTEAFF. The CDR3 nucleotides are TGTGCCAGCAGCCCCCAGAGGCTGAACACTGAAGCTTTCTTT.